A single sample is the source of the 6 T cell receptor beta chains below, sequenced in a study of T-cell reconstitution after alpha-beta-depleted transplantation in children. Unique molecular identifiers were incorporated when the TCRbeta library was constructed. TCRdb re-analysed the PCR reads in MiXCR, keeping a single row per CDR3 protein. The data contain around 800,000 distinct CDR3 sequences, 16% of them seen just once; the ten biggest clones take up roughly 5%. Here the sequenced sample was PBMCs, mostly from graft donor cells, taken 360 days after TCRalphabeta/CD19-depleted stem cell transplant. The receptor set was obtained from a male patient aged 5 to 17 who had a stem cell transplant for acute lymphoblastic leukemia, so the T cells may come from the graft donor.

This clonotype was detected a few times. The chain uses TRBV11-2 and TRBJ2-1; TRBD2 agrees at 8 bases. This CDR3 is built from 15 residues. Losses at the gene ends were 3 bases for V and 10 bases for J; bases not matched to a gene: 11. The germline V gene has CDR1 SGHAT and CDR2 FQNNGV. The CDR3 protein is CASSFSGKPLPEQFF. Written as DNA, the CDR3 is TGTGCCAGCAGCTTTAGCGGGAAACCCTTGCCGGAGCAGTTCTTC.

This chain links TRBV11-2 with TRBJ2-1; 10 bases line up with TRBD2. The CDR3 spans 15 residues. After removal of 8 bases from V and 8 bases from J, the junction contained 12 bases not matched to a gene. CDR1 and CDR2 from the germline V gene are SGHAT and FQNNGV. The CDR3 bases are TGTGCCAGCCGAAACCTAGCGGGAGAGGTTGATGAGCAGTTCTTC. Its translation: CASRNLAGEVDEQFF.

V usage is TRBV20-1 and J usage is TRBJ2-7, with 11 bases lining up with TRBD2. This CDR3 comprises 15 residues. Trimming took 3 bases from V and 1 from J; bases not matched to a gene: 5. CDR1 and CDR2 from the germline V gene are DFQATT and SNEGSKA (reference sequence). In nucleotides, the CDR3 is TGCAGTGCTAGGGCCGGGACTAGCGGTTCCTACGAGCAGTACTTC. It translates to CSARAGTSGSYEQYF.

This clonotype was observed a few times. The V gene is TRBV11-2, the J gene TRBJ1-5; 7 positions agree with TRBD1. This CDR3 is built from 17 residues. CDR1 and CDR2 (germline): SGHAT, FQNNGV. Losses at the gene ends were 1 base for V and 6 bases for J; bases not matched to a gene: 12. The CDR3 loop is CASSLVWGLGGSQPQHF. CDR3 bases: TGTGCCAGCAGCTTAGTCTGGGGCCTAGGGGGCAGTCAGCCCCAGCATTTT.

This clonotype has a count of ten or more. The chain's CDR3 is CASSQGEREGVREYNEQFF. CDR3 DNA: TGTGCCAGCAGCCAAGGCGAGCGGGAGGGTGTGAGGGAGTACAATGAGCAGTTCTTC. V gene TRBV14 combines with J gene TRBJ2-1; TRBD2 matches 10 bases. In germline, CDR1 is SGHDN, CDR2 FVKESK. The CDR3 extends over 19 amino acids. Trimming cost V 1 base and J 4 bases; bases outside gene matches: 13.

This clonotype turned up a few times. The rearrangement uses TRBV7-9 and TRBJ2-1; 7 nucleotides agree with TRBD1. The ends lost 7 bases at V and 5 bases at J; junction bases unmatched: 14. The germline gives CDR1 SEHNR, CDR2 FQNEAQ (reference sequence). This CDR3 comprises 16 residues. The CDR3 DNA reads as TGTGCCAGCACCCGATTTCTCGGGACAGCTCACAATGAGCAGTTCTTC. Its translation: CASTRFLGTAHNEQFF. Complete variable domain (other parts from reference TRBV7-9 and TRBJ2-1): DTGVSQNPRHKITKRGQNVTFRCDPISEHNRLYWYRQTLGQGPEFLTYFQNEAQLEKSRLLSDRFSAERPKGSFSTLEIQRTEQGDSAMYLCASTRFLGTAHNEQFFGPGTRLTVL.